The 5 T cell receptor beta chains in this list originate from one sample, sequenced in a study of identical twins (TCRdb year 2016). The receptor library was made with 5' RACE. Sequencing instrument: Illumina HiSeq 2000. TCRdb itself trimmed the public reads at Q25 with fastp, ran MiXCR and retained productive beta chains. Here each entry gathers all rows of one CDR3 protein and keeps the most common genes and DNA. The sample includes 640,000 or so distinct CDR3 sequences, with roughly 6.2% observed a single time. 1.5% to 2% of the sample goes to the ten largest clones. Material for sequencing was naive T cells sorted from blood. The cell subset or site label, read with the paper, signifies: cells isolated with a human naive T-cell isolation kit. The receptors were sampled from a man between 18 and 29 years old in good health.

This clonotype was detected many times. J is TRBJ2-3 and V is TRBV29-1; D not certain. CDR3 length: 12 amino acids. Germline CDR1 and CDR2: SQVTM and ANQGSEA. The ends were cut back, 1 base at V and 2 bases at J, with 4 bases in the middle. The CDR3 sequence: CSVEGDTDTQYF. For the CDR3, the DNA is TGCAGCGTTGAAGGCGACACAGATACGCAGTATTTT.

This clonotype was seen a few times. The chain employs TRBV18 and TRBJ1-2, with D tentatively TRBD1 (5 bases). CDR1 and CDR2 (germline): KGHSH, LQKENI. The CDR3 totals 14 residues. V lost 6 bases and J 6 bases, leaving 17 bases between the germline ends. As DNA, the CDR3 is TGTGCCAGCTCCCAACTCGACAGCGGCCATGGCTACACCTTC. It yields the protein CASSQLDSGHGYTF.

The chain carries TRBV10-2 and TRBJ1-3; D ambiguous. Deletions cut 3 bases from V and 1 base from J, with 13 bases between. From germline, CDR1 is WSHSY and CDR2 SAAADI. This CDR3 has 16 amino acids. The CDR3 DNA reads TGCGCCAGCAGTGATCCCCTCAGGAGGTCTGGAAACACCATATATTTT. It specifies CASSDPLRRSGNTIYF.

The genes are TRBV5-1 and TRBJ2-1, with 7 bases matching TRBD2. V lost 3 bases, J lost 0 bases, and 3 bases stayed unmatched. The CDR3 contains 15 residues. Looked up from germline, CDR1 is SGHRS and CDR2 is YFSETQ. CDR3 in amino acids: CASSSAGASYNEQFF. The CDR3 nucleotides read TGCGCCAGCAGCTCTGCGGGAGCCTCCTACAATGAGCAGTTCTTC.

The V gene is TRBV4-3, the J gene TRBJ2-3; D not certain. Germline values: CDR1 LGHNA, CDR2 YSLEER. V dropped 0 bases and J dropped 1 base, with 8 bases sitting between them. This CDR3 contains 15 residues. CDR3 DNA sequence: TGCGCCAGCAGCCAAGAAGGTCTCCGCACAGATACGCAGTATTTT. Translation gives CASSQEGLRTDTQYF.